This T cell receptor (beta chain) emerged from a study of blood T cell repertoires in COVID-19. Looking at the study overall: COVID-19 samples from acute and convalescent phases originated in the United States, Italy and Spain. T cells, B-cell-depleted T cells, or PBMCs supplied cDNA or gDNA.

J lost 4 bases, V lost 4 bases, and 4 bases had no gene match. Germline CDR1 is SEHNR and CDR2 is FQNEAQ (reference sequence). This CDR3 has 13 amino acids. Original processing methods: Estimated nucleated cell counts came from reference gene primer amplification. Sequenced by immunoSEQ multiplex PCR; TCRdb stores in-frame clones only, minus some. V and J calls plus clone size are reproduced from that table; the DNA served to infer D and trimming. The sample lists about 210,000 clones, under 95% occurring once. Input material: peripheral blood. This TCR came from a man in his thirties or forties with acute or convalescent COVID-19. The gene calls are TRBV7-9 and TRBJ2-7, with TRBD2 matching 7 bases. CDR3 bases: TGTGCCAGCAGCTGGCCCGGGAGGTACGAGCAGTACTTC. Amino acid sequence: CASSWPGRYEQYF.